Below are 30 T cell receptor beta chains sequenced from a single sample in a study of radiation and T cells in renal cell carcinoma. Treatment: treatment-naive control, cytoreductive nephrectomy. Some clones are missing from TCRdb's copy, which holds only in-frame ones; the method was immunoSEQ multiplex PCR. Of roughly 3,700 clones detected, about 70% appear once; the ten largest clones hold over 6%. The sequencing used tumor tissue, collected from a patient whose treatment was nephrectomy without radiotherapy. These receptors all come from a man over 45 with renal cell carcinoma.

The V call is TRBV7-2, the J call TRBJ2-3; the match to TRBD2 covers 8 bases. This CDR3 comprises 17 residues. J lost 3 bases, V lost 5 bases, and 13 bases had no gene match. The germline V gene encodes CDR1 SGHTA and CDR2 FQGNSA. The CDR3, as DNA: TGTGCCAGCAGCCCCGAGATCTGGGCGGGAGGAACAGATACGCAGTATTTT. Translating it yields CASSPEIWAGGTDTQYF.

The V and J genes are TRBV7-2 and TRBJ2-1; D is undetermined. Trimming pared 7 bases from V and 0 bases from J, leaving 4 bases between. CDR3 size: 12 residues. Per the germline V gene, CDR1 is SGHTA and CDR2 is FQGNSA. The CDR3 nucleotides are TGTGCCAGCAAATACTCCTACAATGAGCAGTTCTTC. It yields the protein CASKYSYNEQFF.

V gene TRBV6-5 combines with J gene TRBJ2-1; D perhaps matches TRBD2 (5 bases). The CDR3 sequence is 12 residues long. With 4 bases removed from V and 6 bases from J, the gap between germline ends came to 7 bases. Germline lookup yields CDR1 MNHEY and CDR2 SVGAGI. CDR3 region: CASSLTSNEQFF. As DNA, the CDR3 is TGTGCCAGCAGTTTAACTAGCAATGAGCAGTTCTTC.

The genes are TRBV5-1 and TRBJ2-7, with 7 bases identical to TRBD2. The ends lost 6 bases at V and 5 bases at J; junction bases unmatched: 11. Germline-derived CDR1 and CDR2 are SGHRS and YFSETQ. This CDR3 comprises 14 residues. CDR3 bases: TGCGCCAGCATGTCTGGCGGGAGCGGGAACGAGCAGTACTTC. It yields the protein CASMSGGSGNEQYF.

This chain connects TRBV6-5 to TRBJ2-3, with 9 bases fitting TRBD1. Per the germline V gene, CDR1 is MNHEY and CDR2 is SVGAGI. The trim removed 0 bases at V and 4 bases at J, leaving 5 bases unmatched. This CDR3 spans 16 amino acids. CDR3 loop: CASSYSGTGTSDTQYF. The CDR3 nucleotides are TGTGCCAGCAGTTACTCAGGGACAGGGACTTCAGATACGCAGTATTTT.

This sequence joins TRBV7-9 and TRBJ2-2; 7 bases align to TRBD1. The CDR3 length is 17 residues. The V gene's germline CDR1 is SEHNR and CDR2 FQNEAQ (reference sequence). With V trimmed by 4 bases and J by 0 bases, 8 bases remained unmatched. The CDR3 region is CASSSGPGTANTGELFF. CDR3 sequence (DNA): TGTGCCAGCAGCTCTGGCCCCGGGACAGCGAACACCGGGGAGCTGTTTTTT.

This clone was seen only a few times. V is TRBV4-1 and J is TRBJ1-2, with 12 bases identical to TRBD1. The CDR3 is 16 residues long. The V gene's germline CDR1 is MGHRA and CDR2 YSYEKL. V lost 4 bases to trimming and J lost 6 bases; unmatched junction nucleotides: 9. CDR3 loop: CASSPMGTGGADGYTF. The CDR3 nucleotides are TGCGCCAGCAGCCCGATGGGGACAGGGGGCGCTGATGGCTACACCTTC.

This chain links TRBV2 with TRBJ1-5; the match to TRBD1 covers 7 bases. CDR3 size: 13 residues. CDR1 and CDR2 (germline): SNHLY, FYNNEI. V shed 6 bases and J 6 bases; nucleotides not matched to a gene: 5. CDR3 region: CASRTGVGQPQHF. CDR3 DNA sequence: TGTGCCAGCAGAACAGGGGTTGGTCAGCCCCAGCATTTT.

The rearrangement uses TRBV28 and TRBJ1-2; 7 nucleotides align to TRBD1. Germline loops: CDR1 MDHEN, CDR2 SYDVKM. With 6 bases clipped from V and 6 bases from J, the junction kept 7 bases outside the gene matches. This CDR3 comprises 13 residues. For the CDR3, the DNA is TGTGCCAGCAGGCCGACAGGGAAGGATGGCTACACCTTC. This encodes CASRPTGKDGYTF.

The chain is built from TRBV2 and TRBJ2-1; 8 nucleotides agree with TRBD1. The CDR3 consists of 14 residues. Germline V gene sequence: CDR1 SNHLY, CDR2 FYNNEI. Germline trimming cut 6 bases from V and 8 bases from J; bases unmatched to any gene: 9. CDR3 in amino acids: CASSLQGDGDEQFF. The CDR3 bases are TGTGCCAGCAGCTTACAGGGGGATGGGGATGAGCAGTTCTTC.

The V gene is TRBV19, the J gene TRBJ2-2, with a weak D call TRBD1 (5 bases). V lost 0 bases and J 5 bases, leaving 7 bases between the germline ends. Germline CDR1 LNHDA, CDR2 SQIVND (reference sequence). The CDR3 consists of 14 residues. The CDR3 nucleotides read TGTGCCAGTAGTATAGACAGGGTAACCGGGGAGCTGTTTTTT. It specifies CASSIDRVTGELFF.

This clone has just a few counts. J is TRBJ2-7 and V is TRBV4-2, with D unresolved. V lost 1 base, J lost 2 bases, and 9 bases lay in between. The CDR3 has 14 amino acids. The germline gives CDR1 LGHNA, CDR2 YNFKEQ. CDR3 region: CASSQVRGTYEQYF. CDR3 DNA: TGTGCCAGCAGCCAAGTCCGCGGTACCTACGAGCAGTACTTC.

By share, this clone counts as large. The chain carries TRBV9 and TRBJ2-7, with D possibly TRBD1 on 6 matching bases. The CDR3 totals 13 residues. The germline V gene encodes CDR1 SGDLS and CDR2 YYNGEE. V was pared by 2 bases and J by 6 bases, with 12 bases between. CDR3 in DNA: TGTGCCAGCAGCGTCTCCGGACAGTTCGAGCAGTACTTC. Protein: CASSVSGQFEQYF.

CDR3 loop: CASSPQNREPQHF. The CDR3 DNA reads as TGTGCCAGCTCACCACAAAACAGAGAGCCCCAGCATTTT. V and J are TRBV18 and TRBJ1-5; D gene ambiguous. Germline V CDR1 and CDR2: KGHSH, LQKENI. CDR3 length: 13 amino acids. Trimming cost V 1 base and J 8 bases, with 9 bases left between them.

V and J are TRBV4-1 and TRBJ2-7, with D possibly being TRBD2 (6 bases). Germline values: CDR1 MGHRA, CDR2 YSYEKL. This CDR3 has 16 amino acids. V lost 2 bases and J lost 0, with 14 bases in between. The CDR3 DNA reads TGCGCCAGCAGCCAACTTAGCGGAAGGAGCTCCTACGAGCAGTACTTC. Translating gives CASSQLSGRSSYEQYF.

CDR3 in amino acids: CASSIQPESDEQYF. DNA of the CDR3: TGTGCCAGTAGTATACAACCGGAGTCGGACGAGCAGTACTTC. The chain combines TRBV19 with TRBJ2-7; D is unclear. The V end was cut by 2 bases, the J end by 5 bases, with 13 bases between. The CDR3 has 14 amino acids. CDR1 is LNHDA and CDR2 is SQIVND in the germline V gene (reference sequence).

This sequence joins TRBV19 and TRBJ1-5; weak D call: TRBD1 (6 bases). The CDR3 totals 17 residues. V lost 5 bases and J lost 0, with 17 bases in between. Germline V CDR1 and CDR2: LNHDA, SQIVND (reference sequence). CDR3 sequence (DNA): TGTGCCAGTAGTCGGCGACAGCGACAGGATAGCAATCAGCCCCAGCATTTT. It is translated as CASSRRQRQDSNQPQHF. Supplemented by reference TRBV19 and TRBJ1-5, the full variable domain reads DGGITQSPKYLFRKEGQNVTLSCEQNLNHDAMYWYRQDPGQGLRLIYYSQIVNDFQKGDIAEGYSVSREKKESFPLTVTSAQKNPTAFYLCASSRRQRQDSNQPQHFGDGTRLSIL.

On this clone: At one end, the junction sequence differs from germline, possibly due to a read error. The V call is TRBV7-2, the J call TRBJ2-5; D unclear. This CDR3 has 13 amino acids. CDR1 and CDR2 from the germline V gene are SGHTA and FQGNSA. The CDR3 here is CASSNSDLPPGDF. In DNA form, the CDR3 reads TGTGCCAGCAGCAACTCGGACCTCCCCCCTGGGGACTTC.

V gene TRBV7-2 combines with J gene TRBJ2-3; D uncertain. The CDR3 extends over 15 amino acids. Trimming removed 3 bases from V and 0 bases from J, with 10 bases in between. CDR1 is SGHTA and CDR2 is FQGNSA in the germline V gene. CDR3 sequence reads: CASSLVLLSTDTQYF. CDR3 nucleotides: TGTGCCAGCAGCTTGGTTCTCCTGAGCACAGATACGCAGTATTTT.

CDR3 region: CASRARGTNTGELFF. The DNA for the CDR3 is TGTGCCAGCAGGGCTAGGGGTACGAACACCGGGGAGCTGTTTTTT. V gene TRBV11-3 combines with J gene TRBJ2-2; TRBD1 is a possible D gene (5 bases). The V end lost 6 bases, the J end lost 0 bases, and 11 bases lay between the germline ends. This CDR3 contains 15 residues. Per germline, CDR1 SGHNT and CDR2 YENEEA.

This chain uses TRBV7-6 with TRBJ1-5, with D tentatively TRBD1 (6 bases). This CDR3 has 15 residues. Trimming took 0 bases from V and 9 from J, leaving 15 bases between them. Looked up from germline, CDR1 is SGHVS and CDR2 is FNYEAQ. CDR3 bases: TGTGCCAGCAGCTTAGCCGGGGGGCACTTGACGCCCCAGCATTTT. It yields the protein CASSLAGGHLTPQHF.

The rearrangement links TRBV11-2 to TRBJ2-1, with TRBD2 as a possible D gene (7 bases). Germline CDR1 and CDR2: SGHAT and FQNNGV. With 7 bases removed from V and 4 bases from J, the gap between germline ends came to 20 bases. The CDR3 runs to 16 residues. The chain's CDR3 is CASIQTRGGSYNEQFF. CDR3 nucleotides: TGTGCCAGCATCCAGACGCGCGGGGGCTCTTACAATGAGCAGTTCTTC.

The chain couples TRBV10-2 to TRBJ1-1; 7 nucleotides match TRBD1. Germline trimming cut 3 bases from V and 11 bases from J; bases unmatched to any gene: 12. The CDR3 has 14 residues. Germline assignment: CDR1 WSHSY and CDR2 SAAADI. In DNA form, the CDR3 reads TGCGCCAGCAGTGAAAGGGGGCTATCACGTGGCGCTTTCTTT. This sequence encodes CASSERGLSRGAFF.

This clone was picked up one time. The chain carries TRBV6-1 and TRBJ2-1, with D possibly being TRBD2 (6 bases). The CDR3 loop spans 17 amino acids. Trimming shortened V by 1 base and J by 6 bases, and 19 bases separated the two germline ends. The germline gives CDR1 MNHNS, CDR2 SASEGT. Here the CDR3 reads CASSEVFRGMRGNEQFF. The CDR3 DNA sequence: TGTGCCAGCAGTGAAGTCTTTCGCGGGATGAGAGGCAATGAGCAGTTCTTC.

J is TRBJ1-5 and V is TRBV6-5; D gene uncertain. Germline CDR1 reads MNHEY; CDR2 reads SVGAGI. V was cut by 7 bases and J by 0 bases, with 10 bases left in between. This CDR3 region has 14 residues. CDR3 sequence: CASTEENSNQPQHF. CDR3 sequence (DNA): TGTGCCAGCACAGAAGAGAATAGCAATCAGCCCCAGCATTTT.

The CDR3 DNA reads as TGTGCCAGTAGTGGCCAGGATAGCAATCAGCCCCAGCATTTT. The encoded protein is CASSGQDSNQPQHF. The chain carries TRBV19 and TRBJ1-5; D ambiguous. Germline CDR1 reads LNHDA; CDR2 reads SQIVND (reference sequence). The CDR3 is made up of 14 amino acids. The V gene lost 5 bases and the J gene lost 0 bases, with 8 bases spanning the gap.

The chain has TRBV11-3 and TRBJ2-2; D is unclear. The CDR3 loop spans 14 amino acids. Trimming left V 3 bases short and J 1 base short, with 6 bases between. CDR1 is SGHNT, CDR2 YENEEA, per germline. The CDR3 nucleotides read TGTGCCAGCAGCTTGTCCGGGAACACCGGGGAGCTGTTTTTT. It encodes CASSLSGNTGELFF.

The chain carries TRBV11-2 and TRBJ2-1; either TRBD1 or TRBD2 may supply D (5 bases each). From germline, CDR1 is SGHAT and CDR2 FQNNGV. The CDR3 has 15 amino acids. V was trimmed by 2 bases and J by 6 bases, leaving 14 bases between them. The CDR3 coding sequence is TGTGCCAGCAGCTTACGGGGCGTTCCCGCCAATGAGCAGTTCTTC. Translating it yields CASSLRGVPANEQFF.

The chain couples TRBV7-2 to TRBJ2-7; D not certain. This CDR3 has 12 residues. Trimming removed 5 bases at V and 6 bases at J, with 11 bases between. Germline CDR1 SGHTA, CDR2 FQGNSA. The CDR3 region is CASSPYMGEQYF. The DNA of the CDR3 is TGTGCCAGCAGCCCGTATATGGGCGAGCAGTACTTC.

The chain couples TRBV29-1 to TRBJ2-3, with D perhaps being TRBD1 or TRBD2 (5 bases each). The CDR3 runs to 13 residues. V was shortened by 4 bases and J by 1 base, with 9 bases between the two germline ends. From germline, CDR1 is SQVTM and CDR2 ANQGSEA. The CDR3 bases are TGCAGCGTTGCCCAGGGAGGCACAGATACGCAGTATTTT. Translation: CSVAQGGTDTQYF.